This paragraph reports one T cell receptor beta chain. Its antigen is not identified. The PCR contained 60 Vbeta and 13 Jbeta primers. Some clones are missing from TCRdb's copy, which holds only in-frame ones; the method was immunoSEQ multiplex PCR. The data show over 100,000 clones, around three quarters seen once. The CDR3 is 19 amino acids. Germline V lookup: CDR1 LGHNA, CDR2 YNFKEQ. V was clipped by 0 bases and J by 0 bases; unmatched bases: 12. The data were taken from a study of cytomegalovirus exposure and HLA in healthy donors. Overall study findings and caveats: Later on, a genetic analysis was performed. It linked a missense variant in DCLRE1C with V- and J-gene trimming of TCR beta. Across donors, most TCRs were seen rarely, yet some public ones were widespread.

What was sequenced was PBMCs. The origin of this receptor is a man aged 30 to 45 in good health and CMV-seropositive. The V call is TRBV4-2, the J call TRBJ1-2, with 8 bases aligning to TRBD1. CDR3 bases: TGTGCCAGCAGCCAAGATTTGGGGAGACAGGGGCCGGCTAACTATGGCTACACCTTC. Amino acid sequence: CASSQDLGRQGPANYGYTF.